The 4 T cell receptor beta chains presented below share a single source sample, sequenced in a study of cytomegalovirus exposure and HLA in healthy donors. The study ran its PCR with 60 Vbeta and 13 Jbeta primers. Repertoires were generated with immunoSEQ multiplex PCR, while TCRdb's copy carries only in-frame clones and drops some. This sample's table reports just over 50,000 clones. The sequenced sample consisted of PBMCs. These receptors were collected from a woman aged 55 to 70 in good health and CMV-seropositive.

The chain couples TRBV19 to TRBJ1-6; D is undetermined. Trimming removed 6 bases at V and 7 bases at J, with 19 bases between. This CDR3 is 16 amino acids long. Germline CDR1 is LNHDA and CDR2 is SQIVND (reference sequence). This CDR3 is CASRSSGPLGNSPLHF. The CDR3 bases are TGTGCCAGTAGGAGCTCGGGCCCACTAGGGAATTCACCCCTCCACTTT.

The chain links TRBV20-1 to TRBJ1-4; D might be TRBD1 (5 bases). The V end lost 0 bases, the J end lost 16 bases, and 12 bases lay between the germline ends. The germline gives CDR1 DFQATT, CDR2 SNEGSKA (reference sequence). The CDR3 consists of 11 residues. In nucleotides, the CDR3 is TGCAGTGCTAGAGATATCGTGACAGAGTTTTTT. Translation: CSARDIVTEFF.

The rearrangement links TRBV19 to TRBJ1-1; no clear D gene. V shed 7 bases and J shed 1 base, with 16 bases lying between them. CDR1 and CDR2 from the germline V gene are LNHDA and SQIVND (reference sequence). The CDR3 has 15 residues. The CDR3 is CASTVEGFKNTEAFF. Here the CDR3 DNA reads TGTGCCAGTACCGTCGAGGGATTCAAGAACACTGAAGCTTTCTTT.

The chain links TRBV25-1 to TRBJ2-2, with D perhaps matching TRBD1 (6 bases). The CDR3 runs to 15 residues. Trimming took 4 bases from V and 1 from J, leaving 10 bases between them. Germline V gene sequence: CDR1 MGHDK, CDR2 SYGVNS. CDR3 DNA sequence: TGTGCCAGCAGTGGGGCAGGGGTGAACACCGGGGAGCTGTTTTTT. The encoded protein is CASSGAGVNTGELFF. The full variable domain, rest sourced from reference TRBV25-1 and TRBJ2-2, is EADIYQTPRYLVIGTGKKITLECSQTMGHDKMYWYQQDPGMELHLIHYSYGVNSTEKGDLSSESTVSRIRTEHFPLTLESARPSHTSQYLCASSGAGVNTGELFFGEGSRLTVL.